A selection of T cell receptor beta chains follows, all from one sample in a study of cytomegalovirus exposure and HLA in healthy donors. Libraries were prepared by immunoSEQ multiplex PCR; TCRdb keeps only in-frame clonotypes and omits some of them. The sample consists of about 110,000 clones, 82% of them appearing once. The material sequenced was PBMCs. These receptors were taken from a young woman in good health and CMV-seronegative. The CDR3 runs from the conserved cysteine through the conserved F or W. A D gene is named only where the DNA matches it firmly.

J gene | D gene | V gene | CDR3 length | CDR3 protein | CDR3 DNA
TRBJ1-5 | NA | TRBV19 | 16 | CASSIFEGMGNQPQHF | TGTGCCAGTAGTATTTTCGAGGGAATGGGCAATCAGCCCCAGCATTTT
TRBJ1-1 | NA | TRBV5-6 | 12 | CASETMNTEAFF | TGTGCCAGCGAGACAATGAACACTGAAGCTTTCTTT
TRBJ1-4 | TRBD1 | TRBV5-1 | 17 | CASSLPGTGGPNEKLFF | TGCGCCAGCAGCTTGCCCGGGACAGGGGGTCCTAATGAAAAACTGTTTTTT
TRBJ2-2 | TRBD1 | TRBV7-9 | 16 | CASSPRTGENTGELFF | TGTGCCAGCAGCCCTAGGACAGGGGAGAACACCGGGGAGCTGTTTTTT
TRBJ1-2 | TRBD1 | TRBV6-5 | 14 | CASSYGQGGYGYTF | TGTGCCAGCAGTTACGGACAGGGTGGATATGGCTACACCTTC
TRBJ1-4 | TRBD1 | TRBV23-1 | 15 | CASSQDRGRGEKLFF | TGCGCCAGCAGTCAAGACAGGGGGCGCGGTGAAAAACTGTTTTTT
TRBJ2-7 | TRBD2 | TRBV15 | 19 | CATSRFTGTSGVGSYEQYF | TGTGCCACCAGCAGATTCACTGGGACTAGCGGGGTTGGTAGCTACGAGCAGTACTTC
TRBJ2-1 | NA | TRBV11-3 | 14 | CASSLLASTNEQFF | TGTGCCAGCAGCTTGCTAGCGTCTACAAATGAGCAGTTCTTC
TRBJ1-1 | NA | TRBV11-3 | 17 | CASSLIGYGQTNTEAFF | TGTGCCAGCAGCTTAATTGGGTATGGACAGACGAACACTGAAGCTTTCTTT
TRBJ1-2 | TRBD1 | TRBV29-1 | 13 | CSVPDRENYGYTF | TGCAGCGTTCCGGACAGGGAGAACTATGGCTACACCTTC